This TCR beta chain was found in a study of T cells after yellow fever vaccination. This clonotype showed up many times. Its antigen is unknown. The CDR3 is made up of 12 amino acids. V trimming: 9 bases; J trimming: 8 bases; junction bases outside the gene matches: 4. Overall study results and limits: Subsequent booster samples again held most clones from primary vaccination (96% CD4, 85% to 90% CD8). Weaker overall was a secondary response that nonetheless peaked faster, on day 5 versus 15. Among all clonotypes, a small share was observed in both CD4 and CD8 compartments.

By 5'RACE template switching, TCR cDNA was produced, with a universal primer site and UMIs added in the process. TCRdb re-derived calls from the 5' RACE reads in MiXCR, one entry per CDR3 protein. Here the sample spans about 120,000 distinct CDR3 sequences, 7.2% being singletons. The rearrangement uses TRBV12-3 or TRBV12-4 and TRBJ1-6; 7 bases are a match to TRBD1. The sequence derives from a man aged 18 to 29 who received the YFV17D yellow fever vaccine. The sequencing used CD4+ T cells sorted from PBMCs, collected around 45 days after the first yellow fever vaccination. The CDR3 loop is CASTTGDSPLHF. The CDR3 coding sequence is TGTGCCAGTACTACAGGGGATTCACCCCTCCACTTT.